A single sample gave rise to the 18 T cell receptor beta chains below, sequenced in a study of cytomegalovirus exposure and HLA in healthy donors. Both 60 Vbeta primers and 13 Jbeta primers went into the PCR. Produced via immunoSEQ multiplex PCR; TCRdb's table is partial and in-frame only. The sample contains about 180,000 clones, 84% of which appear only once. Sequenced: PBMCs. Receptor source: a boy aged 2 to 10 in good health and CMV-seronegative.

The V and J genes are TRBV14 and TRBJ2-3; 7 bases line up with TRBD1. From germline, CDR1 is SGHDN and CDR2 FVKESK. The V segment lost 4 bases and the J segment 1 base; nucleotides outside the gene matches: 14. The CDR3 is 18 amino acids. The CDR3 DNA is TGTGCCAGCAGCCGGAGACAGGGCCCCATTTTTGGCACAGATACGCAGTATTTT. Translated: CASSRRQGPIFGTDTQYF. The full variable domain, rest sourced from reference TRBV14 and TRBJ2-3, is EAGVTQFPSHSVIEKGQTVTLRCDPISGHDNLYWYRRVMGKEIKFLLHFVKESKQDESGMPNNRFLAERTGGTYSTLKVQPAELEDSGVYFCASSRRQGPIFGTDTQYFGPGTRLTVL.

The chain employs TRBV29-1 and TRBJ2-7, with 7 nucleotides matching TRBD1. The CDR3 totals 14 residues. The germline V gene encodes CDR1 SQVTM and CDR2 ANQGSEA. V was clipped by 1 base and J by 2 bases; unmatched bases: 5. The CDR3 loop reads CSVEGGTETYEQYF. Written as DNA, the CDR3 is TGCAGCGTTGAAGGTGGGACAGAAACCTACGAGCAGTACTTC.

CDR3 protein: CASSLGAGALNEQFF. CDR3 coding DNA: TGTGCCAGCAGCTTGGGCGCGGGAGCCCTCAATGAGCAGTTCTTC. The chain links TRBV11-2 to TRBJ2-1, with 7 bases that match TRBD2. CDR1 is SGHAT, CDR2 FQNNGV, per germline. This CDR3 contains 15 residues. The trim removed 3 bases at V and 6 bases at J, leaving 8 bases unmatched.

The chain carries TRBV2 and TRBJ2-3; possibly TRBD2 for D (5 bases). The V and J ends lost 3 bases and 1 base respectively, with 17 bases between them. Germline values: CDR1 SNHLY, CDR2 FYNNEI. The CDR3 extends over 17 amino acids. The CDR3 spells CASSESVERQGTDTQYF. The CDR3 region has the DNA TGTGCCAGCAGTGAGAGTGTGGAGCGGCAAGGCACAGATACGCAGTATTTT.

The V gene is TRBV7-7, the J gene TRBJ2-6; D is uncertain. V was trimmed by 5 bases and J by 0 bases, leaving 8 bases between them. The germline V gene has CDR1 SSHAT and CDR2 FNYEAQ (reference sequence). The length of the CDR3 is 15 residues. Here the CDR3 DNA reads TGTGCCAGCAGCCCCTGGAGCTCTGGGGCCAACGTCCTGACTTTC. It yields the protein CASSPWSSGANVLTF. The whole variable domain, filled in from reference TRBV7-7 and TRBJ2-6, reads GAGVSQSPRYKVTKRGQDVTLRCDPISSHATLYWYQQALGQGPEFLTYFNYEAQPDKSGLPSDRFSAERPEGSISTLTIQRTEQRDSAMYRCASSPWSSGANVLTFGAGSRLTVL.

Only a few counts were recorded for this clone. In nucleotides, the CDR3 is TGCGCCAGCAGCCCCGGGACAGAACTTGGCTACACCTTC. Translation: CASSPGTELGYTF. The chain has TRBV5-1 and TRBJ1-2; 7 positions match TRBD1. Per germline, CDR1 SGHRS and CDR2 YFSETQ. CDR3 length equals 13 residues. J was trimmed by 7 bases and V by 4 bases; bases with no gene match: 7.

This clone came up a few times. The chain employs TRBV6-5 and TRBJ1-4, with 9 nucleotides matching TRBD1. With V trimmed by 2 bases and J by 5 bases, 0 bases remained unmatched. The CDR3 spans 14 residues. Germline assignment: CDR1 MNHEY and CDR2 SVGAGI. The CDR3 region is CASSYDRGNEKLFF. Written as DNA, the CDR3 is TGTGCCAGCAGTTACGACAGGGGGAATGAAAAACTGTTTTTT.

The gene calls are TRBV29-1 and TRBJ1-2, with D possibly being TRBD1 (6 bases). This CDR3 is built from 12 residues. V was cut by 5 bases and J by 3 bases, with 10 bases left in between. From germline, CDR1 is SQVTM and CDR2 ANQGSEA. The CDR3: CSVFRGDYGYTF. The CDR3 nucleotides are TGCAGCGTTTTCAGGGGAGACTATGGCTACACCTTC.

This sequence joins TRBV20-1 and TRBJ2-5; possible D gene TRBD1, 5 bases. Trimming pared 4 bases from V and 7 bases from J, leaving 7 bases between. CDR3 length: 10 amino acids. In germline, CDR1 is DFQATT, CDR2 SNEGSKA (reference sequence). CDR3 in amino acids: CSATGATQYF. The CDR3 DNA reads TGCAGTGCTACTGGGGCGACCCAGTACTTC.

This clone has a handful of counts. The CDR3 DNA sequence: TGTGCCACCGGGAGGGGGACTAATGAAAAACTGTTTTTT. Translation: CATGRGTNEKLFF. The chain recombines TRBV6-1 with TRBJ1-4, with a weak D call TRBD1 (6 bases). The CDR3 consists of 13 residues. V was cut by 10 bases and J by 2 bases, with 11 bases left in between. CDR1 MNHNS and CDR2 SASEGT come from the germline V gene.

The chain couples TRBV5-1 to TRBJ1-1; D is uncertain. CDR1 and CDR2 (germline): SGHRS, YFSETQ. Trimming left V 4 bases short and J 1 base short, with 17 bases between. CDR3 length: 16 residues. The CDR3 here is CASSTTFGSGNTEAFF. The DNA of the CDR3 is TGCGCCAGCAGCACTACTTTCGGCAGCGGGAACACTGAAGCTTTCTTT. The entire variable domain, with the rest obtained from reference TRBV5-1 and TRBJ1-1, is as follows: KAGVTQTPRYLIKTRGQQVTLSCSPISGHRSVSWYQQTPGQGLQFLFEYFSETQRNKGNFPGRFSGRQFSNSRSEMNVSTLELGDSALYLCASSTTFGSGNTEAFFGQGTRLTVV.

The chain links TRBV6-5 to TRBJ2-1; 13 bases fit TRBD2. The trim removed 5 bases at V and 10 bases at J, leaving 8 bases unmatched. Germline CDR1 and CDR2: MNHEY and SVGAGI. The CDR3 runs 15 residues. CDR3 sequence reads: CASSPGLAGAVEQFF. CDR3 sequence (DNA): TGTGCCAGCAGTCCCGGACTAGCGGGAGCTGTGGAGCAGTTCTTC.

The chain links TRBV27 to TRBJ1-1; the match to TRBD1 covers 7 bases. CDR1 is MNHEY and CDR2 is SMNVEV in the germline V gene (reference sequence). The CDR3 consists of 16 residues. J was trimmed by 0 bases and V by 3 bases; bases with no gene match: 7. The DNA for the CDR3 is TGTGCCAGCAGTTTCTCGACAGGGAGTTTGAACACTGAAGCTTTCTTT. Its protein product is CASSFSTGSLNTEAFF.

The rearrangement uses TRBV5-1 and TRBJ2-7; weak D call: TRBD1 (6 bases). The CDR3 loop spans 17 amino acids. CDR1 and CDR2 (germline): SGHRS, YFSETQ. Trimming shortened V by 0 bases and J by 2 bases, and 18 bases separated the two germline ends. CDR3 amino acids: CASSLVMAGQSTYEQYF. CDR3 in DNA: TGCGCCAGCAGCTTGGTAATGGCAGGACAGTCTACCTACGAGCAGTACTTC.

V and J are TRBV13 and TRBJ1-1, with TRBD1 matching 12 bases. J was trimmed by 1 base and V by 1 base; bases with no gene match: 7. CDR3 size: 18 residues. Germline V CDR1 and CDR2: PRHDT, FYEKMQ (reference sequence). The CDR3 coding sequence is TGTGCCAGCAGCTTAGAGTTTGGGACAGGGGGCCGGAACACTGAAGCTTTCTTT. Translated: CASSLEFGTGGRNTEAFF.

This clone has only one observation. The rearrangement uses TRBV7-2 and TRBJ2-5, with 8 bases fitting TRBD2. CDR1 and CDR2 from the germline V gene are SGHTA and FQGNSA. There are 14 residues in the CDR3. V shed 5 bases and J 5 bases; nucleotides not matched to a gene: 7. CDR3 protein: CASSGGLATETQYF. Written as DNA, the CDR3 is TGTGCCAGCAGCGGAGGACTAGCTACCGAGACCCAGTACTTC.

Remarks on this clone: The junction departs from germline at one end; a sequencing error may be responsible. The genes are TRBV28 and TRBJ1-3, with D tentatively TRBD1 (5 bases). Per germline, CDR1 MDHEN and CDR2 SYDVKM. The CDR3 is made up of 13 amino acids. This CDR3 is CACRVSSGNTIYF. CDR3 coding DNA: TGTGCCTGCAGGGTGAGCTCTGGAAACACCATATATTTT.

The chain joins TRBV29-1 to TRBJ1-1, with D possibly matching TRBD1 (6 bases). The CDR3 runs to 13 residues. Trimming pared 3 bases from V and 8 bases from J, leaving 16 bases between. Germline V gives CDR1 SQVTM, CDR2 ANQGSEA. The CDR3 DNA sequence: TGCAGCGTTGACTTTGCCGGGGGGCGAGAAGCTTTCTTT. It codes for CSVDFAGGREAFF.